This T cell receptor beta chain was identified in a study of Ad26.COV2.S vaccination and SARS-CoV-2 variants. Treatment indicated: roughly 18 received Ad26.COV2.S at low or high dose, single or two shots; 5 received placebo; per-sample allocation not given. Day 63 following the first vaccine or placebo injection was when the samples were taken. Vaccine was an Ad26 vector expressing Wuhan-strain SARS-CoV-2 spike. CDR1 is SEHNR and CDR2 is FQNEAQ in the germline V gene (reference sequence). This CDR3 is 16 amino acids long. Trimming stripped 0 bases from V and 7 bases from J, with 13 bases between. Here immunoSEQ multiplex PCR was the method, and the copy in TCRdb shows in-frame clones only, minus some. The repertoire holds hundreds of thousands of clones, with around 89% as singletons.

The starting material was peripheral blood, obtained in a trial of Ad26.COV2.S vaccine versus placebo. The J gene is TRBJ1-6, the V gene TRBV7-9; a weak D match, TRBD1 (5 bases). The receptor comes from a person aged 18-65 years who received the Ad26.COV2.S COVID-19 vaccine or a placebo. CDR3 protein: CASSLAQAGGNSPLHF. The CDR3 DNA is TGTGCCAGCAGCTTAGCGCAGGCCGGGGGGAATTCACCCCTCCACTTT.